Listed here are 2 T cell receptor beta chains from one sample, sequenced in a study of long-term antiretroviral therapy in people with HIV. The run of the v3.0 immunoSEQ assay was at survey level. Assay: immunoSEQ multiplex PCR; the TCRdb copy retains only in-frame clones and omits some. Here the sample spans 20,000 to 25,000 clones, just under 85% being singletons. Sequenced here: unsorted PBMCs, sampled 0.7 years before starting antiretroviral therapy. These receptors were taken from a young man with HIV.

J is TRBJ2-5 and V is TRBV11-2, with 10 nucleotides matching TRBD2. CDR1 is SGHAT and CDR2 is FQNNGV in the germline V gene. CDR3 length: 14 residues. Trimming at V came to 5 bases and at J to 2 bases, leaving 2 bases not matched to a gene. CDR3 nucleotides: TGTGCCAGCAGCCTACTAGCGGGGCAAGAGACCCAGTACTTC. Its translation: CASSLLAGQETQYF.

V and J are TRBV5-5 and TRBJ1-1; D unresolved. CDR1 SGHKS and CDR2 YYEKEE come from the germline V gene (reference sequence). The CDR3 sequence is 12 residues long. The ends were cut back, 9 bases at V and 0 bases at J, with 9 bases in the middle. The CDR3 DNA reads as TGTGCCACCCGCGGCATGAACACTGAAGCTTTCTTT. Its protein is CATRGMNTEAFF.